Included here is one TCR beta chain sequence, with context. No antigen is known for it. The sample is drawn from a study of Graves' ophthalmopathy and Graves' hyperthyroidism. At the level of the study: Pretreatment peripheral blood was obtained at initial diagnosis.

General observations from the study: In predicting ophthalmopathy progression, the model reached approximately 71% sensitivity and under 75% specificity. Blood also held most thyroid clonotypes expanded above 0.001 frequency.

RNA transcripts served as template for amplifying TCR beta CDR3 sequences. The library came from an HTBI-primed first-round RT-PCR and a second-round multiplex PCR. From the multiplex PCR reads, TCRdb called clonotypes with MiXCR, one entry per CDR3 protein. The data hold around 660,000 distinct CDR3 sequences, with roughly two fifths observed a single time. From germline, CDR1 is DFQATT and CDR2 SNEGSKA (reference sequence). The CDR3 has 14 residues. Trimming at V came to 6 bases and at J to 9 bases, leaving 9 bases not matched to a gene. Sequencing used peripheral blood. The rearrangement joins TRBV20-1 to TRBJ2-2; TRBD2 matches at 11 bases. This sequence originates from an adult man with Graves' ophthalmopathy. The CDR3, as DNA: TGCAGTGCAGAACTTGGGACTAGCGGTCGGGAGCTGTTTTTT. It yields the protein CSAELGTSGRELFF.